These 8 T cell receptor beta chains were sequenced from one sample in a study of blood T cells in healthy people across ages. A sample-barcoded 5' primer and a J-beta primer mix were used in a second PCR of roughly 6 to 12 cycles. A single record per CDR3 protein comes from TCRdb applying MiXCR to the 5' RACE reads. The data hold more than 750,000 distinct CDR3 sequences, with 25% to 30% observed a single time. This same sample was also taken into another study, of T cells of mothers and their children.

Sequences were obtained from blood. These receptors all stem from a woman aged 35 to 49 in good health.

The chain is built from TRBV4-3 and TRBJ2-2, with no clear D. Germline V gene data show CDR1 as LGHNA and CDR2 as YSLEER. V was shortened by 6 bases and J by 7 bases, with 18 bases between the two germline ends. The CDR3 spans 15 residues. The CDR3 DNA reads TGCGCCAGCAGTCAAAGGGCAAAAGGAGACGGGGAGCTGTTTTTT. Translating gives CASSQRAKGDGELFF.

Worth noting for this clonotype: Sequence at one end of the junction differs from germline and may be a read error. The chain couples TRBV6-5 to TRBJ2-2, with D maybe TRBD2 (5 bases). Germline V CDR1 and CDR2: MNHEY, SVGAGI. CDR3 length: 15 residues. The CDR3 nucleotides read TGTGCCAGTAGGCCCGGGATAGTCAACACCGAGGAGCTGTTTTTT. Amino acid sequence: CASRPGIVNTEELFF.

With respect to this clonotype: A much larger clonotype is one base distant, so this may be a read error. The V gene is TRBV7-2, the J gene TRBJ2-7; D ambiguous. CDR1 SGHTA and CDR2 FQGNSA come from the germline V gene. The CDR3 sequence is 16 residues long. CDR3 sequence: CASSLPHSFPSYGQYF. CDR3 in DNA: TGTGCCAGCAGCTTACCCCATAGTTTCCCCTCCTACGGGCAGTACTTC.

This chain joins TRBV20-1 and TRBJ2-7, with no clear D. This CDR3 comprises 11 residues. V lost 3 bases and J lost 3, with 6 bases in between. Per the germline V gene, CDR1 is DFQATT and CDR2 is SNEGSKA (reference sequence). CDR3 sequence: CSASLGYEQYF. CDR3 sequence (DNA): TGCAGTGCTAGTTTGGGCTACGAGCAGTACTTC.

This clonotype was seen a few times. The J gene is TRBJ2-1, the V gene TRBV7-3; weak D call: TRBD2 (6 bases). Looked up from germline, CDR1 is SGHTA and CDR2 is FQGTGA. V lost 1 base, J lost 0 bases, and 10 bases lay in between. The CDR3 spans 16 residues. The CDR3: CASSLIGGHSYNEQFF. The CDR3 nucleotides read TGTGCCAGCAGCTTAATCGGGGGTCACTCCTACAATGAGCAGTTCTTC.

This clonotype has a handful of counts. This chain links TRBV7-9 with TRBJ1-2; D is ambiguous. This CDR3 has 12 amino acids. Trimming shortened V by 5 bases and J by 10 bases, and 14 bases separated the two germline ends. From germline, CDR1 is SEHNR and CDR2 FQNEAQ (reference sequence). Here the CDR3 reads CASSDRTADYTF. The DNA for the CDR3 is TGTGCCAGCAGCGACCGCACGGCAGACTACACCTTC.

The CDR3 sequence is CSAQGATPWEQYF. Here the CDR3 DNA reads TGCAGTGCCCAGGGGGCGACGCCTTGGGAGCAGTACTTC. The genes are TRBV20-1 and TRBJ2-7; 8 bases are shared with TRBD1. The germline V gene has CDR1 DFQATT and CDR2 SNEGSKA (reference sequence). The CDR3 contains 13 residues. Losses at the gene ends were 6 bases for V and 7 bases for J; bases not matched to a gene: 11.

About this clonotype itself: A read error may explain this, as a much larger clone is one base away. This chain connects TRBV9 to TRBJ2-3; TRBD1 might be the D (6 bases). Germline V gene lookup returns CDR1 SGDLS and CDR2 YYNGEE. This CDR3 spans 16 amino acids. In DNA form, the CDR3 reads TGTGCCAGCAGCGTAAAGCCGGGACACCCGAGGGATACGCGGTATTTT. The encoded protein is CASSVKPGHPRDTRYF. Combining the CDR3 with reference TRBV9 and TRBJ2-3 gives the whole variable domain DSGVTQTPKHLITATGQRVTLRCSPRSGDLSVYWYQQSLDQGLQFLIQYYNGEERAKGNILERFSAQQFPDLHSELNLSSLELGDSALYFCASSVKPGHPRDTRYFGPGTRLTVL.